Listed below are T cell receptor beta chains from one sample, sequenced in a study of cytomegalovirus exposure and HLA in healthy donors. Produced via immunoSEQ multiplex PCR; TCRdb's table is partial and in-frame only. The sample comprises about 150,000 clones, 55% to 75% of which are singletons, and about 3.9% rests with the top ten. The sample comprised PBMCs. These receptor sequences come from a man aged 45-65 years in good health and CMV-seropositive. CDR3s include the opening cysteine and the closing phenylalanine or tryptophan. The order of the fields is J gene, clone size, V gene, D gene, CDR3 DNA, CDR3 protein. The D gene is left open where the match is weak. The size entry is marked missing in some rows and otherwise reads once, few, many or a size class.

j_call: TRBJ2-1; clone_size: NA; v_call: TRBV10-1; d_call: NA; cdr3_nt: TGCGCCAGCGGGGGGGCCAGCTACAATGAGCAGTTCTTC; cdr3_aa: CASGGASYNEQFF
j_call: TRBJ1-1; clone_size: NA; v_call: TRBV20-1; d_call: NA; cdr3_nt: TGCAGTGTAGGGAGGACTGAAGCTTTCTTT; cdr3_aa: CSVGRTEAFF
j_call: TRBJ1-2; clone_size: NA; v_call: TRBV25-1; d_call: NA; cdr3_nt: TGTGCCAGCAGTAGGGAGGGCGGCTATGGCTACACCTTC; cdr3_aa: CASSREGGYGYTF
j_call: TRBJ2-5; clone_size: few; v_call: TRBV7-6; d_call: NA; cdr3_nt: TGTGCCAGCAGCTTAATCGCGGGGGCAGAGACCCAGTACTTC; cdr3_aa: CASSLIAGAETQYF
j_call: TRBJ1-6; clone_size: NA; v_call: TRBV7-3; d_call: TRBD1; cdr3_nt: TGTGCCAGCAGCATGGACCGGGACAGGGGCTCACCCCTCCACTTT; cdr3_aa: CASSMDRDRGSPLHF
j_call: TRBJ2-7; clone_size: NA; v_call: TRBV28; d_call: NA; cdr3_nt: TGTGCCAGCAGTTTAAAAGGGGCCCTCTACGAGCAGTACTTC; cdr3_aa: CASSLKGALYEQYF
j_call: TRBJ2-2; clone_size: NA; v_call: TRBV5-1; d_call: NA; cdr3_nt: TGCGCCAGCAGCTTTCCTAGCGAGACCGGGGAGCTGTTTTTT; cdr3_aa: CASSFPSETGELFF
j_call: TRBJ1-1; clone_size: few; v_call: TRBV2; d_call: NA; cdr3_nt: TGTGCCAGAAGGGGAGGCGGGACTGAAGCTTTCTTT; cdr3_aa: CARRGGGTEAFF
j_call: TRBJ2-5; clone_size: NA; v_call: TRBV25-1; d_call: NA; cdr3_nt: TGTGCCAGCAGTGTGCAGGGACAAGAGACCCAGTACTTC; cdr3_aa: CASSVQGQETQYF
j_call: TRBJ1-6; clone_size: NA; v_call: TRBV11-2; d_call: NA; cdr3_nt: TGTGCCAGCAGCCTAACAGGGAGCTCCTATAATTCACCCCTCCACTTT; cdr3_aa: CASSLTGSSYNSPLHF
j_call: TRBJ2-1; clone_size: NA; v_call: TRBV9; d_call: NA; cdr3_nt: TGTGCCAGCAGCGTAGCGGCGGTAGCCTACAATGAGCAGTTCTTC; cdr3_aa: CASSVAAVAYNEQFF
j_call: TRBJ1-5; clone_size: NA; v_call: TRBV12-2; d_call: NA; cdr3_nt: TGTGCAAGTCGCTTAGGGAGGCGACAGGGGGCAAGCAATCAGCCCCAGCATTTT; cdr3_aa: CASRLGRRQGASNQPQHF
j_call: TRBJ2-2; clone_size: NA; v_call: TRBV10-2; d_call: TRBD2; cdr3_nt: TGCGCCAGCACGAGACTAGCGGGGGGGCTGGGAACCGGGGAGCTGTTTTTT; cdr3_aa: CASTRLAGGLGTGELFF
j_call: TRBJ2-3; clone_size: few; v_call: TRBV27; d_call: NA; cdr3_nt: TGTGCCAGCAGTTTAGCCAGGCCTAGCACAGATACGCAGTATTTT; cdr3_aa: CASSLARPSTDTQYF
j_call: TRBJ2-7; clone_size: NA; v_call: TRBV10-3; d_call: NA; cdr3_nt: TGTGCCAGCAGTTACAGGGAGGGCTACGAGCAGTACTTC; cdr3_aa: CASSYREGYEQYF
j_call: TRBJ1-1; clone_size: NA; v_call: TRBV19; d_call: NA; cdr3_nt: TGTGCCAGTACCGCCACTCTTCCGGGACTCCGGGAAGCTTTCTTT; cdr3_aa: CASTATLPGLREAFF
j_call: TRBJ2-6; clone_size: NA; v_call: TRBV7-2; d_call: NA; cdr3_nt: TGTGCCAGCAGCTTAACGTCAGGGGCTGGGGCCAACGTCCTGACTTTC; cdr3_aa: CASSLTSGAGANVLTF
j_call: TRBJ2-5; clone_size: once; v_call: TRBV6-1; d_call: NA; cdr3_nt: TGTGCCAGCAGTGAAGGTCAGGGTTGGGAGACCCAGTACTTC; cdr3_aa: CASSEGQGWETQYF
j_call: TRBJ2-1; clone_size: NA; v_call: TRBV25-1; d_call: NA; cdr3_nt: TGTGCCAGCGGGGGGACCTACAATGAGCAGTTCTTC; cdr3_aa: CASGGTYNEQFF
j_call: TRBJ2-1; clone_size: once; v_call: TRBV4-3; d_call: TRBD2; cdr3_nt: TGCGCCAGCAGCCAAGAAACTAGCGCAAAACCTGACAATGAGCAGTTCTTC; cdr3_aa: CASSQETSAKPDNEQFF
j_call: TRBJ1-5; clone_size: NA; v_call: TRBV7-2; d_call: TRBD1; cdr3_nt: TGTGCCAGCAGCTTAGACAGGGGGATCAGTCAGCCCCAGCATTTT; cdr3_aa: CASSLDRGISQPQHF
j_call: TRBJ1-1; clone_size: NA; v_call: TRBV5-1; d_call: NA; cdr3_nt: TGCGCCAGCAGTTCAGGGGAATTCGGGACTGAAGCTTTCTTT; cdr3_aa: CASSSGEFGTEAFF
j_call: TRBJ2-6; clone_size: NA; v_call: TRBV5-6; d_call: NA; cdr3_nt: TGTGCCAGCAGCCCGGGGTGGACTGGGGCCAACGTCCTGACTTTC; cdr3_aa: CASSPGWTGANVLTF
j_call: TRBJ2-7; clone_size: NA; v_call: TRBV5-1; d_call: TRBD2; cdr3_nt: TGCGCCAGCAGCCTAGTCAGCGGGAGCTCCTACGAGCAGTACTTC; cdr3_aa: CASSLVSGSSYEQYF
j_call: TRBJ1-1; clone_size: NA; v_call: TRBV19; d_call: TRBD1; cdr3_nt: TGTGCCAGTAGCACACCAGGGGGGACAGGGGACGCGGCTTTCTTT; cdr3_aa: CASSTPGGTGDAAFF
j_call: TRBJ2-5; clone_size: NA; v_call: TRBV5-1; d_call: TRBD2; cdr3_nt: TGCGCCAGCAGCTTGGTAGGTCGGGGGGGCGGATTACCGACCTCCCAAGAGACCCAGTACTTC; cdr3_aa: CASSLVGRGGGLPTSQETQYF
j_call: TRBJ1-2; clone_size: NA; v_call: TRBV28; d_call: TRBD1; cdr3_nt: TGTGCCAGCTTGGACAGGGATAACTATGGCTACACCTTC; cdr3_aa: CASLDRDNYGYTF
j_call: TRBJ1-1; clone_size: NA; v_call: TRBV12-5; d_call: NA; cdr3_nt: TGTGCTAGTGGTTTGGTGGGGGCGGCAGAAGCTTTCTTT; cdr3_aa: CASGLVGAAEAFF
j_call: TRBJ2-1; clone_size: once; v_call: TRBV5-1; d_call: NA; cdr3_nt: TGCGCCAGCAGCGGTTACGGTTACAATGAGCAGTTCTTC; cdr3_aa: CASSGYGYNEQFF
j_call: TRBJ2-1; clone_size: NA; v_call: TRBV27; d_call: TRBD2; cdr3_nt: TGTGCCAGCACATCTAGGACTAGCGGCCATTACAATGAGCAGTTCTTC; cdr3_aa: CASTSRTSGHYNEQFF
j_call: TRBJ2-7; clone_size: NA; v_call: TRBV5-6; d_call: TRBD1; cdr3_nt: TGTGCCAGCAGCCCAGACACCGGGACAGGGGAGTACGAGCAGTACTTC; cdr3_aa: CASSPDTGTGEYEQYF
j_call: TRBJ2-7; clone_size: NA; v_call: TRBV27; d_call: NA; cdr3_nt: TGTGCCAGCAGTTCCAGTCGGGGAAATTACGAGCAGTACTTC; cdr3_aa: CASSSSRGNYEQYF
j_call: TRBJ1-2; clone_size: once; v_call: TRBV12-1; d_call: NA; cdr3_nt: TGTGCCAGCAGCCCATTACCTCTTACAGGGGCTTGCACCTTC; cdr3_aa: CASSPLPLTGACTF
j_call: TRBJ2-6; clone_size: NA; v_call: TRBV5-1; d_call: TRBD1; cdr3_nt: TGCGCCAGCAGTACCCGACAGGGCCGGGGCTCTGGGGCCAACGTCCTGACTTTC; cdr3_aa: CASSTRQGRGSGANVLTF
j_call: TRBJ2-7; clone_size: NA; v_call: TRBV19; d_call: TRBD1; cdr3_nt: TGTGCCAGTGGCCCCGGGACAGGGGGCAGGTACGAGCAGTACTTC; cdr3_aa: CASGPGTGGRYEQYF
j_call: TRBJ1-2; clone_size: NA; v_call: TRBV29-1; d_call: NA; cdr3_nt: TGCAGCTCTAGCGGGACCAGCGGATATTCCGGCTACACCTTC; cdr3_aa: CSSSGTSGYSGYTF
j_call: TRBJ1-5; clone_size: NA; v_call: TRBV6-1; d_call: NA; cdr3_nt: TGTGCCAGCAAGGTTTACTGGGCAGGGTCGGAGCCCCAGCATTTT; cdr3_aa: CASKVYWAGSEPQHF
j_call: TRBJ2-2; clone_size: NA; v_call: TRBV29-1; d_call: TRBD2; cdr3_nt: TGCAGCGTTGCGGTCCTAGCGGGGGGCGGCGGGGAGCTGTTTTTT; cdr3_aa: CSVAVLAGGGGELFF
j_call: TRBJ1-1; clone_size: NA; v_call: TRBV14; d_call: TRBD1; cdr3_nt: TGTGCCAGCAGCCGCTTACTCGACAGGGGTGAAGCTTTCTTT; cdr3_aa: CASSRLLDRGEAFF
j_call: TRBJ1-5; clone_size: NA; v_call: TRBV7-9; d_call: TRBD1; cdr3_nt: TGTGCCAGCAGCTCTGACAGGGGGGCGGCTCAGCCCCAGCATTTT; cdr3_aa: CASSSDRGAAQPQHF
j_call: TRBJ2-5; clone_size: NA; v_call: TRBV5-1; d_call: NA; cdr3_nt: TGCGCCAGCAGCTTGTGGCTGCCAGAACAAGAGACCCAGTACTTC; cdr3_aa: CASSLWLPEQETQYF
j_call: TRBJ1-1; clone_size: few; v_call: TRBV18; d_call: NA; cdr3_nt: TGTGCCAGCTCACTGGTGGGAGTGGACACTGAAGCTTTCTTT; cdr3_aa: CASSLVGVDTEAFF
j_call: TRBJ1-2; clone_size: NA; v_call: TRBV5-6; d_call: NA; cdr3_nt: TGTGCCAGCAGCACCCCGGGGGGATCGGTCTATGGCTACACCTTC; cdr3_aa: CASSTPGGSVYGYTF
j_call: TRBJ1-1; clone_size: NA; v_call: TRBV9; d_call: NA; cdr3_nt: TGTGCCAGCAGCGCCTCGTCAGGTGTCACTGAAGCTTTCTTT; cdr3_aa: CASSASSGVTEAFF
j_call: TRBJ2-1; clone_size: NA; v_call: TRBV11-3; d_call: TRBD1; cdr3_nt: TGTGCCAGCAGCCACACAGGGGAAATTATCAATGAGCAGTTCTTC; cdr3_aa: CASSHTGEIINEQFF
j_call: TRBJ1-1; clone_size: NA; v_call: TRBV5-1; d_call: NA; cdr3_nt: TGCGCCAGCAGCTCGGGAATGAACACTGAAGCTTTCTTT; cdr3_aa: CASSSGMNTEAFF
j_call: TRBJ2-7; clone_size: NA; v_call: TRBV11-1; d_call: TRBD2; cdr3_nt: TGTGCCAGCAGCTTATTCTTGTCGGCGGGAGGGACCGACGAGCAGTACTTC; cdr3_aa: CASSLFLSAGGTDEQYF
j_call: TRBJ1-2; clone_size: NA; v_call: TRBV7-6; d_call: NA; cdr3_nt: TGTGCCAGCAGCTCCTCCCAGGGTGGCTACACCTTC; cdr3_aa: CASSSSQGGYTF
j_call: TRBJ2-2; clone_size: NA; v_call: TRBV7-8; d_call: TRBD2; cdr3_nt: TGTGCCAGCAGCTTAATTAATGCGGGAGGGATCACCGGGGAGCTGTTTTTT; cdr3_aa: CASSLINAGGITGELFF
j_call: TRBJ1-1; clone_size: NA; v_call: TRBV18; d_call: NA; cdr3_nt: TGTGCCAGCTCACCGGGGAGGACTGAAGCTTTCTTT; cdr3_aa: CASSPGRTEAFF
j_call: TRBJ2-7; clone_size: NA; v_call: TRBV12-5; d_call: TRBD1; cdr3_nt: TGTGCTAGTGGTCGGGAGACAGGGGCCTACGAGCAGTACTTC; cdr3_aa: CASGRETGAYEQYF
j_call: TRBJ1-1; clone_size: NA; v_call: TRBV6-5; d_call: NA; cdr3_nt: TGTGCCAGCAGTTACTCAGGGGAGCGGGGAGCTGAAGCTTTCTTT; cdr3_aa: CASSYSGERGAEAFF
j_call: TRBJ1-5; clone_size: once; v_call: TRBV6-5; d_call: TRBD1; cdr3_nt: TGTGCCAGCAGTTCAGGGGGGACAAACCAGCCCCAGCATTTT; cdr3_aa: CASSSGGTNQPQHF
j_call: TRBJ1-2; clone_size: once; v_call: TRBV6-6; d_call: NA; cdr3_nt: TGTGCCAGCAGTTACTCAATCGGGTGGTATGGCTACACCTTC; cdr3_aa: CASSYSIGWYGYTF
j_call: TRBJ2-1; clone_size: few; v_call: TRBV5-8; d_call: TRBD1; cdr3_nt: TGTGCCAGCAGCTTCTCCGGGACAGGGGTTTTTTCAGGCGATGAGCAGTTCTTC; cdr3_aa: CASSFSGTGVFSGDEQFF
j_call: TRBJ2-7; clone_size: few; v_call: TRBV18; d_call: TRBD1; cdr3_nt: TGTGCCAGCTCATTACCGGGACAGGGAGTCTACGAGCAGTACTTC; cdr3_aa: CASSLPGQGVYEQYF
j_call: TRBJ2-7; clone_size: few; v_call: TRBV9; d_call: NA; cdr3_nt: TGTGCCAGCTCGACCCAAGCGGAGGGACGCCACGAGCAGTACTTC; cdr3_aa: CASSTQAEGRHEQYF
j_call: TRBJ2-5; clone_size: NA; v_call: TRBV2; d_call: NA; cdr3_nt: TGTGCCAGCAGTCTTCAGGGTGGGGAGACCCAGTACTTC; cdr3_aa: CASSLQGGETQYF
j_call: TRBJ2-7; clone_size: NA; v_call: TRBV7-6; d_call: TRBD1; cdr3_nt: TGTGCCAGCAGCTTCGGACAGGGGGCCTCCTACGAGCAGTACTTC; cdr3_aa: CASSFGQGASYEQYF